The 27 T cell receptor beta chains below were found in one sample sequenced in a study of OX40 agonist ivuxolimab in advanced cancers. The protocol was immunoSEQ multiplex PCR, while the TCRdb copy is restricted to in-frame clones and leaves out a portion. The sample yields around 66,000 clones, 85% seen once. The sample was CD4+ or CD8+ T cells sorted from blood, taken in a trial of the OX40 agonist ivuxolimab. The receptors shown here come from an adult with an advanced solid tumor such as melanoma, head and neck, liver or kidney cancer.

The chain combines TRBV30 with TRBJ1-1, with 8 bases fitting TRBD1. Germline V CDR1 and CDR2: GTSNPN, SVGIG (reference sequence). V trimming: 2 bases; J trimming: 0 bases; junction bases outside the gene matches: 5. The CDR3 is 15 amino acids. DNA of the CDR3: TGTGCCTGGAGTCGGATGGACAGGGTGAACACTGAAGCTTTCTTT. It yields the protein CAWSRMDRVNTEAFF.

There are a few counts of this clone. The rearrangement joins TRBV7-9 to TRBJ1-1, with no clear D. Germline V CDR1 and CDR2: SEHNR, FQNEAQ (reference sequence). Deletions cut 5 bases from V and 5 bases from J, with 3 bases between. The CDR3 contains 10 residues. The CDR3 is CASSITEAFF. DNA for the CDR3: TGTGCCAGCAGCATAACTGAAGCTTTCTTT.

The CDR3 region is CASSIKLINEQFF. The CDR3 DNA follows: TGTGCCAGTAGTATAAAGCTGATCAATGAGCAGTTCTTC. The chain employs TRBV19 and TRBJ2-1; no reliable D call. Per germline, CDR1 LNHDA and CDR2 SQIVND (reference sequence). This CDR3 spans 13 amino acids. Trimming left V 2 bases short and J 6 bases short, with 8 bases between.

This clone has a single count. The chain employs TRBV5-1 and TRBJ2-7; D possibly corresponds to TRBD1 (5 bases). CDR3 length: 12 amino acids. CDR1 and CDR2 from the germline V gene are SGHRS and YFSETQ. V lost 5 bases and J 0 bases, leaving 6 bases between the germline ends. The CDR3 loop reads CASRQDSYEQYF. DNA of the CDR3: TGCGCCAGCAGACAGGACTCCTACGAGCAGTACTTC.

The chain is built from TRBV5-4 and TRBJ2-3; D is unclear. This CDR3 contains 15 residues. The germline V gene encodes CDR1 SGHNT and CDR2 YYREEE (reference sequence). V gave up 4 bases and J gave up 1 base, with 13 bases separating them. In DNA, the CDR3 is TGTGCCAGCAGCCCGCGACTTATCGGCACAGATACGCAGTATTTT. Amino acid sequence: CASSPRLIGTDTQYF. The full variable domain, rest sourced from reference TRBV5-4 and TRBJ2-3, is ETGVTQSPTHLIKTRGQQVTLRCSSQSGHNTVSWYQQALGQGPQFIFQYYREEENGRGNFPPRFSGLQFPNYSSELNVNALELDDSALYLCASSPRLIGTDTQYFGPGTRLTVL.

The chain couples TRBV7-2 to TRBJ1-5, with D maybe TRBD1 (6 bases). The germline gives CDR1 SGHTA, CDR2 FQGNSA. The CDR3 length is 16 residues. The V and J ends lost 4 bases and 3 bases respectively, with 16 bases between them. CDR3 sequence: CASSYRAGAPNQPQHF. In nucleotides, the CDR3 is TGTGCCAGCAGCTACCGTGCAGGGGCCCCCAATCAGCCCCAGCATTTT.

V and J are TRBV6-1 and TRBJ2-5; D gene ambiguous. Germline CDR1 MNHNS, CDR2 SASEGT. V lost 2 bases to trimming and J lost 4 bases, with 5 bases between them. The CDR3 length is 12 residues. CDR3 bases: TGTGCCAGCAGTGAACTGGCAGAGACCCAGTACTTC. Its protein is CASSELAETQYF.

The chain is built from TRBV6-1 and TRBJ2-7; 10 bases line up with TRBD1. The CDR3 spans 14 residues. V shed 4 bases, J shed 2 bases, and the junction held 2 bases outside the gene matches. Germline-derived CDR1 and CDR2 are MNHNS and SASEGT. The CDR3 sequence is CASSGGTGAYEQYF. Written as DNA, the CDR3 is TGTGCCAGCAGTGGAGGGACAGGGGCCTACGAGCAGTACTTC.

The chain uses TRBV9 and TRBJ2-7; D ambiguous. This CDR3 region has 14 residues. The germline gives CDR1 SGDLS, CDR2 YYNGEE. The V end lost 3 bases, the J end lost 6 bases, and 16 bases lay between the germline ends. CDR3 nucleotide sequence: TGTGCCAGCAGCGGGCCCCCCCTCGCGCGCGAGCAGTACTTC. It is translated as CASSGPPLAREQYF.

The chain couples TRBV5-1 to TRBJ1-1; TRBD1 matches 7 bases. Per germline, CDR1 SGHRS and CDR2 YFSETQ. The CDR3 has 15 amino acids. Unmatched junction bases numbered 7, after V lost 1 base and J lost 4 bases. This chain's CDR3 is CASSLSRAGGTEAFF. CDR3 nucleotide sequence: TGCGCCAGCAGCTTGAGTCGGGCAGGGGGCACTGAAGCTTTCTTT. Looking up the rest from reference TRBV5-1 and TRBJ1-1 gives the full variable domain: KAGVTQTPRYLIKTRGQQVTLSCSPISGHRSVSWYQQTPGQGLQFLFEYFSETQRNKGNFPGRFSGRQFSNSRSEMNVSTLELGDSALYLCASSLSRAGGTEAFFGQGTRLTVV.

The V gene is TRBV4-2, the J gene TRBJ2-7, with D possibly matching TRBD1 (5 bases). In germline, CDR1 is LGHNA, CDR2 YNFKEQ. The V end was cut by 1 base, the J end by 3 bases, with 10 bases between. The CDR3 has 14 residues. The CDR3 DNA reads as TGTGCCAGCAGCCAAGGACAGTTTAACTACGAGCAGTACTTC. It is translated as CASSQGQFNYEQYF.

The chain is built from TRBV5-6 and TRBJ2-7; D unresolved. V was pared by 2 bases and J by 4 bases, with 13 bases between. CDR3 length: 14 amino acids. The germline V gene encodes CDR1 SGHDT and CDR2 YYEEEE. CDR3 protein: CASSFQESGYEQYF. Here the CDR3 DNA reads TGTGCCAGCAGCTTTCAGGAGTCTGGGTACGAGCAGTACTTC.

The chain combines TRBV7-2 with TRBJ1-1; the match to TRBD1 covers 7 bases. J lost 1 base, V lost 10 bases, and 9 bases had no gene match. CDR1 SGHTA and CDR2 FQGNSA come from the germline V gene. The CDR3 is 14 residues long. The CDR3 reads CATRWGQSNTEAFF. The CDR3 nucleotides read TGTGCCACCCGTTGGGGACAGTCGAACACTGAAGCTTTCTTT.

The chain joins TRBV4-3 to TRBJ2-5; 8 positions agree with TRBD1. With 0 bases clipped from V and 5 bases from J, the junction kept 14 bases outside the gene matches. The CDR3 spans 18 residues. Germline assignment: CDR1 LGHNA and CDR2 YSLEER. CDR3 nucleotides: TGCGCCAGCAGCCAAGATTATGTTGGACAGGGTTCCCGGGAGACCCAGTACTTC. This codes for CASSQDYVGQGSRETQYF.

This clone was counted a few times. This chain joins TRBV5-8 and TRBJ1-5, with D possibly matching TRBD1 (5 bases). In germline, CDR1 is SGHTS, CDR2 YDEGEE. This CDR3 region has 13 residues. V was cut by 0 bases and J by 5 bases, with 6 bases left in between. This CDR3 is CASSLAGYQPQHF. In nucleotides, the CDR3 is TGTGCCAGCAGCTTGGCAGGGTATCAGCCCCAGCATTTT.

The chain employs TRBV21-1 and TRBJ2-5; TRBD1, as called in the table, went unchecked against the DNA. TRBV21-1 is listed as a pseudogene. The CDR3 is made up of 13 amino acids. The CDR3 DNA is TGTGCCAGCAGCCCACAGGGGCAAGAGACCCAGTACTTC. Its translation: CASSPQGQETQYF.

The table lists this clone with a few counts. The CDR3 protein is CASRRNQGRQPQHF. CDR3 bases: TGTGCCAGCCGTAGAAACCAGGGGAGGCAGCCCCAGCATTTT. J is TRBJ1-5 and V is TRBV6-4; possible D gene TRBD1, 6 bases. The CDR3 length is 14 residues. Trimming took 8 bases from V and 7 from J, leaving 18 bases between them. Germline assignment: CDR1 MRHNA and CDR2 SNTAGT.

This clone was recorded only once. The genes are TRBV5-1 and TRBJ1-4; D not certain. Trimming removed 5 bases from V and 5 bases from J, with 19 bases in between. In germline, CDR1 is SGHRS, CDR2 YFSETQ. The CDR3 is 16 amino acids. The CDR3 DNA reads TGCGCCAGCAGTCCAACCACCGGGTCCGGGAATGAAAAACTGTTTTTT. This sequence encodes CASSPTTGSGNEKLFF.

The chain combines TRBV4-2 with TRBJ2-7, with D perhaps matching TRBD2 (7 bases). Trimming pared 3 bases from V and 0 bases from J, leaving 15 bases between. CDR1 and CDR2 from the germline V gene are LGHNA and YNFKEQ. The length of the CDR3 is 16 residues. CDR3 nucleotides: TGTGCCAGCAGCCAGCTCGGGGGGCTAGGCTCCTACGAGCAGTACTTC. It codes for CASSQLGGLGSYEQYF.

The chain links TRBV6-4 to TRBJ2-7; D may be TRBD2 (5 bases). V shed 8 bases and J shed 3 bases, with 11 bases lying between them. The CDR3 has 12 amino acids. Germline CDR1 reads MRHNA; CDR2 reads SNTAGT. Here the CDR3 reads CASHEGNYEQYF. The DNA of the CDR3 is TGTGCCAGCCACGAGGGAAACTACGAGCAGTACTTC.

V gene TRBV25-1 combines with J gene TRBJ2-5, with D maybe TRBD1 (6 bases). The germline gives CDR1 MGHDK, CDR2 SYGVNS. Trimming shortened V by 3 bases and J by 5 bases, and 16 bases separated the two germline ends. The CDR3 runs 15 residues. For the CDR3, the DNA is TGTGCCAGCAGTGACCCGGGACACATATCGGAGACCCAGTACTTC. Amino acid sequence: CASSDPGHISETQYF.

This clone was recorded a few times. In nucleotides, the CDR3 is TGTGCCAGCAGCCCCGGGACAGGGCGCTACGAGCAGTACTTC. It translates to CASSPGTGRYEQYF. This chain connects TRBV7-9 to TRBJ2-7, with 9 bases that match TRBD1. The CDR3 extends over 14 amino acids. Germline-derived CDR1 and CDR2 are SEHNR and FQNEAQ (reference sequence). With V trimmed by 5 bases and J by 3 bases, 5 bases remained unmatched.

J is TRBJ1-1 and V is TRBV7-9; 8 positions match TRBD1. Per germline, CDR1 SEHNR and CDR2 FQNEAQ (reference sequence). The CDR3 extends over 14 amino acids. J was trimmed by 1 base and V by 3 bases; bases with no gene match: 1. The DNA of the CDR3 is TGTGCCAGCAGCTTGACAGGGGAGAACACTGAAGCTTTCTTT. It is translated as CASSLTGENTEAFF.

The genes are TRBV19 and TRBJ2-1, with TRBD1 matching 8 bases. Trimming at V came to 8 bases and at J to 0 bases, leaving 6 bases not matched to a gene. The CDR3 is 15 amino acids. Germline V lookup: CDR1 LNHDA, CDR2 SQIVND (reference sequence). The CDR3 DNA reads TGTGCCAGTTCGCCTGACAGGGGCTCCTACAATGAGCAGTTCTTC. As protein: CASSPDRGSYNEQFF.

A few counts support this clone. CDR3 in amino acids: CASSSQGWPQGGYTF. The CDR3 coding sequence is TGTGCCAGCAGCTCACAGGGGTGGCCGCAGGGGGGCTACACCTTC. The chain is built from TRBV5-4 and TRBJ1-2; TRBD1 agrees at 7 bases. Germline CDR1 and CDR2: SGHNT and YYREEE (reference sequence). The CDR3 loop spans 15 amino acids. V shed 3 bases, J shed 8 bases, and the junction held 13 bases outside the gene matches.

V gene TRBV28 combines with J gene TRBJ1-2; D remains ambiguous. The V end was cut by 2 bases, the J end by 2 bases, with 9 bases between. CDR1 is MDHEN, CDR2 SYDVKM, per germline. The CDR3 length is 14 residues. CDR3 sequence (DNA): TGTGCCAGCAGTTTAGGGGTCCAAAACTATGGCTACACCTTC. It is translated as CASSLGVQNYGYTF.

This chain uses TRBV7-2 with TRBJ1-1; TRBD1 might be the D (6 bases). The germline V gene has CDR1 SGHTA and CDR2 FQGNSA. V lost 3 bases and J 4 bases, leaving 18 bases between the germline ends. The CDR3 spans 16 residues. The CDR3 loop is CASSLGRRQAATEAFF. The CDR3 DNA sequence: TGTGCCAGCAGCTTGGGCCGTCGACAGGCGGCCACTGAAGCTTTCTTT.